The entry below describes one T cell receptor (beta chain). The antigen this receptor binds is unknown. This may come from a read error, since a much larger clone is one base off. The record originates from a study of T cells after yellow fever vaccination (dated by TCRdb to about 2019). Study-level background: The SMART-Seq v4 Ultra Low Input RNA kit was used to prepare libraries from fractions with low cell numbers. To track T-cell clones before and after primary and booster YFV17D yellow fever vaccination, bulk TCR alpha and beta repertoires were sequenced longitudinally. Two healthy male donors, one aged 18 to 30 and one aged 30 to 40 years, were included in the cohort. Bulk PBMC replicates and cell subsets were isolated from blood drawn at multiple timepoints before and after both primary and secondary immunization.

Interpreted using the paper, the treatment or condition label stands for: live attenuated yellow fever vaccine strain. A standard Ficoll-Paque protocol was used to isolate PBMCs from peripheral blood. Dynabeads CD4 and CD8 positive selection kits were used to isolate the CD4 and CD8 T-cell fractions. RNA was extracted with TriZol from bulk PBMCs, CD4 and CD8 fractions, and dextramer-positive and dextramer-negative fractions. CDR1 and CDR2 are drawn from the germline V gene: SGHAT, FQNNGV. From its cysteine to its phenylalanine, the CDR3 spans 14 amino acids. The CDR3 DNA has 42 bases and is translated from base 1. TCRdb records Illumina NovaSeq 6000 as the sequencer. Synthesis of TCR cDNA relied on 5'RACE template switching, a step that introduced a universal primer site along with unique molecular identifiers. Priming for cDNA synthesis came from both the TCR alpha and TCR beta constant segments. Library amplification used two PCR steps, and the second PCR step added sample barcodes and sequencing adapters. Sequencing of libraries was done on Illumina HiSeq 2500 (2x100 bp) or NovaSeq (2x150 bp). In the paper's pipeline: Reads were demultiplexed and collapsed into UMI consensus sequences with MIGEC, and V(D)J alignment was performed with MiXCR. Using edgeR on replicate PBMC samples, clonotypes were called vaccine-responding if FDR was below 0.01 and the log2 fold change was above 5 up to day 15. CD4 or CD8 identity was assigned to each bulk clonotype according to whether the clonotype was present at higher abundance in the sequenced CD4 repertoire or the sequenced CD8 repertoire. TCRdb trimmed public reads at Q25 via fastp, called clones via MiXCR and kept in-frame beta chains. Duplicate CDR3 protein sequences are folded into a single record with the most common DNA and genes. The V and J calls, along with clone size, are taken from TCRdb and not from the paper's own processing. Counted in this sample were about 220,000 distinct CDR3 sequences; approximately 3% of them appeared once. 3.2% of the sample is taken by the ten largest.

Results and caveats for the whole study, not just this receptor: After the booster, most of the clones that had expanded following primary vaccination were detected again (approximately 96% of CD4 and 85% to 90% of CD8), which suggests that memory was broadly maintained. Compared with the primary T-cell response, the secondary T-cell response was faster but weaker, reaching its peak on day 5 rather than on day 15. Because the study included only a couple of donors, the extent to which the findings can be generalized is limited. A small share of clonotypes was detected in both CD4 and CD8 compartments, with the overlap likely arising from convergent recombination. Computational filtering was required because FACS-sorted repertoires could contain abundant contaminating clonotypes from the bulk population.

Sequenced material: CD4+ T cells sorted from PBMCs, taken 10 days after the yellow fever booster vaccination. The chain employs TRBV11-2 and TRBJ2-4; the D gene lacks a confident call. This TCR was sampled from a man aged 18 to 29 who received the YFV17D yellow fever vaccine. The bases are TGTGCCAGCTGCTTAGTAGGCAGTAGTGTCACGCAGTACTTC. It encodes CASCLVGSSVTQYF.